Shown below are 9 T cell receptor beta chains from a single sample sequenced in a study of blood T cell repertoires in COVID-19. Clones were read by immunoSEQ multiplex PCR, and TCRdb kept only the in-frame ones, dropping some. The sample includes a few hundred thousand clones, around 85% seen only once; the top ten take 1.5% to 2%. Sequenced sample: PBMCs or T cells enriched from blood (not recorded which). The receptors here all came from a woman in her forties or fifties who had recovered from COVID-19.

This chain connects TRBV5-1 to TRBJ1-5; weak D call: TRBD1 (6 bases). Germline V gene sequence: CDR1 SGHRS, CDR2 YFSETQ. Trimming removed 0 bases at V and 4 bases at J, with 8 bases between. This CDR3 has 14 residues. The CDR3 region is CASSLGTGNQPQHF. For the CDR3, the DNA is TGCGCCAGCAGCTTGGGTACAGGGAATCAGCCCCAGCATTTT. Based on the CDR3 plus reference TRBV5-1 and TRBJ1-5, the full variable domain is KAGVTQTPRYLIKTRGQQVTLSCSPISGHRSVSWYQQTPGQGLQFLFEYFSETQRNKGNFPGRFSGRQFSNSRSEMNVSTLELGDSALYLCASSLGTGNQPQHFGDGTRLSIL.

This clone appeared a few times. The CDR3 bases are TGTGCCAGCAGCCAAGAGTACCTAATAAATGAGCAGTTCTTC. It is translated as CASSQEYLINEQFF. The gene calls are TRBV14 and TRBJ2-1; D gene ambiguous. The length of the CDR3 is 14 residues. Germline loops: CDR1 SGHDN, CDR2 FVKESK. The V gene lost 0 bases and the J gene lost 7 bases, with 10 bases spanning the gap.

This chain links TRBV28 with TRBJ1-3; D ambiguous. There are 14 residues in the CDR3. Trimming removed 6 bases at V and 4 bases at J, with 13 bases between. Looked up from germline, CDR1 is MDHEN and CDR2 is SYDVKM. CDR3 sequence (DNA): TGTGCCAGCAGGGCTGGTCGGAGCGGAAACACCATATATTTT. Protein sequence: CASRAGRSGNTIYF.

This clone was detected once. The chain employs TRBV4-1 and TRBJ2-1, with TRBD2 matching over 14 bases. CDR3 size: 14 residues. Trimming took 3 bases from V and 8 from J; bases not matched to a gene: 0. CDR1 MGHRA and CDR2 YSYEKL come from the germline V gene. The CDR3 protein is CASSQGLAGDEQFF. CDR3 coding DNA: TGCGCCAGCAGCCAGGGACTAGCGGGAGATGAGCAGTTCTTC.

The chain recombines TRBV30 with TRBJ2-3; D not resolved. CDR3 length: 15 residues. The germline CDR1 and CDR2 sequences are GTSNPN and SVGIG (reference sequence). V was pared by 2 bases and J by 1 base, with 13 bases between. The CDR3 spells CAWSSLGRRTDTQYF. The CDR3 nucleotides read TGTGCCTGGAGTTCCCTAGGCAGACGCACAGATACGCAGTATTTT.

The chain carries TRBV5-1 and TRBJ1-2; D not resolved. The germline CDR1 and CDR2 sequences are SGHRS and YFSETQ. Trimming removed 4 bases at V and 7 bases at J, with 14 bases between. There are 13 residues in the CDR3. CDR3 protein: CASSAAPEGGYTF. The DNA for the CDR3 is TGCGCCAGCAGCGCCGCCCCCGAGGGTGGCTACACCTTC.

This clone was counted only a few times. The genes are TRBV19 and TRBJ1-1, with D maybe TRBD1 (6 bases). Germline values: CDR1 LNHDA, CDR2 SQIVND (reference sequence). The CDR3 runs to 13 residues. V was shortened by 8 bases and J by 0 bases, with 10 bases between the two germline ends. The chain's CDR3 is CASGTGLNTEAFF. CDR3 nucleotides: TGTGCCAGTGGAACAGGGTTGAACACTGAAGCTTTCTTT.

The chain is built from TRBV2 and TRBJ1-5, with D unresolved. Germline assignment: CDR1 SNHLY and CDR2 FYNNEI. The germline V and J ends were trimmed by 4 bases and 6 bases, with 13 bases remaining between them. The CDR3 consists of 14 residues. The DNA for the CDR3 is TGTGCCAGCAGTGCATCAACAAGGAGTCAGCCCCAGCATTTT. As protein: CASSASTRSQPQHF.

This clone was recorded a few times. Germline is not matched at one junction end, which may reflect a read error. The rearrangement links TRBV27 to TRBJ2-1; D ambiguous. This CDR3 has 11 amino acids. Germline loops: CDR1 MNHEY, CDR2 SMNVEV (reference sequence). The DNA for the CDR3 is TGTGCCACCAGTCGTTACAATGAGCAGTTCTTC. Protein product: CATSRYNEQFF.